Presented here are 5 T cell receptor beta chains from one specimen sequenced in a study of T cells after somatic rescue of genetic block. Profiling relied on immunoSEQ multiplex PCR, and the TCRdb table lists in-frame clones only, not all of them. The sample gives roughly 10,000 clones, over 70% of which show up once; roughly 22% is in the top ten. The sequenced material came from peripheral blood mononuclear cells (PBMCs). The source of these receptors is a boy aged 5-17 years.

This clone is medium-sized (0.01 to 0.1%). CDR3 sequence (DNA): TGTGCCATCAGTGAGGGTCGGGGGTCCGGTCAGCCCCAGCATTTT. It codes for CAISEGRGSGQPQHF. The chain is built from TRBV10-3 and TRBJ1-5; D is possibly TRBD1 (5 bases). V shed 2 bases and J shed 6 bases, with 14 bases lying between them. The CDR3 is 15 amino acids. Germline lookup yields CDR1 ENHRY and CDR2 SYGVKD.

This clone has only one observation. CDR3 sequence reads: CASSLHLETGNTIYF. CDR3 sequence (DNA): TGTGCCAGCAGCTTGCACTTGGAAACGGGAAACACCATATATTTT. The V call is TRBV5-8, the J call TRBJ1-3; unclear D gene. V was clipped by 1 base and J by 4 bases, with 12 bases between them. The germline CDR1 and CDR2 sequences are SGHTS and YDEGEE. The CDR3 sequence is 15 residues long.

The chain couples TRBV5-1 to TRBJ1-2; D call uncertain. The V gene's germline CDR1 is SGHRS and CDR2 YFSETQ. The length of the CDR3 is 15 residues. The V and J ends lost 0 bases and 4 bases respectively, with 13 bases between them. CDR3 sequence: CASSLVIGIGYGYTF. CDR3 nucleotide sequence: TGCGCCAGCAGCTTGGTAATAGGGATAGGCTATGGCTACACCTTC.

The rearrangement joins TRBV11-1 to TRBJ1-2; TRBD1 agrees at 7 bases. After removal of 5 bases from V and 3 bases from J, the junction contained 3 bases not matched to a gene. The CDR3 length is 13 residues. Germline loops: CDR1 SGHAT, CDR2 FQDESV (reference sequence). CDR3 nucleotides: TGTGCCAGCAGCCCACAGGGGTACTATGGCTACACCTTC. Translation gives CASSPQGYYGYTF.

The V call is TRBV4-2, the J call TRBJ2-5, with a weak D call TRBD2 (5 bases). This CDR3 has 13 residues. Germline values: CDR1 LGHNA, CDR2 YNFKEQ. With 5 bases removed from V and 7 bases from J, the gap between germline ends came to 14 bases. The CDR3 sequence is CASSAPTSGTQYF. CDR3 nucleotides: TGTGCCAGCAGCGCCCCCACCAGCGGGACCCAGTACTTC.